These 10 T cell receptor beta chains originate from one sample sequenced in a study of T cells after somatic rescue of genetic block. Data came from immunoSEQ multiplex PCR; TCRdb stores just in-frame clones and leaves some out. The sample has 14,000 to 15,000 clones, 70% to 85% seen once; the top ten hold more than 13%. Sequencing input: peripheral blood mononuclear cells (PBMCs). These receptors were obtained from a boy aged 5-17 years.

This sequence joins TRBV7-8 and TRBJ2-5, with TRBD2 as a possible D gene (6 bases). The germline gives CDR1 SGHVS, CDR2 FQNEAQ. The V gene lost 2 bases and the J gene lost 5 bases, with 9 bases spanning the gap. CDR3 length: 13 residues. The CDR3, as DNA: TGTGCCAGCAGCTTAAAGGGGAGGGAGACCCAGTACTTC. Translation gives CASSLKGRETQYF.

The V gene is TRBV25-1, the J gene TRBJ2-5, with D tentatively TRBD1 (6 bases). Trimming left V 3 bases short and J 4 bases short, with 15 bases between. CDR1 and CDR2 (germline): MGHDK, SYGVNS. The CDR3 is made up of 15 amino acids. CDR3 in amino acids: CASSEATGPGETQYF. CDR3 coding DNA: TGTGCCAGCAGTGAGGCTACAGGGCCAGGAGAGACCCAGTACTTC.

V and J are TRBV7-9 and TRBJ2-7; D uncertain. This CDR3 spans 14 amino acids. Germline V CDR1 and CDR2: SEHNR, FQNEAQ (reference sequence). Deletions cut 3 bases from V and 0 bases from J, with 9 bases between. This CDR3 is CASSLAASSYEQYF. CDR3 coding DNA: TGTGCCAGCAGCTTGGCAGCCTCCTCCTACGAGCAGTACTTC.

The CDR3 protein is CASSGALEGPSYEQYF. Written as DNA, the CDR3 is TGTGCCAGCAGTGGGGCGTTGGAGGGGCCTTCCTACGAGCAGTACTTC. This sequence joins TRBV2 and TRBJ2-7; a possible D gene is TRBD2 (6 bases). Germline CDR1 is SNHLY and CDR2 is FYNNEI. This CDR3 spans 16 amino acids. The V end was cut by 4 bases, the J end by 1 base, with 17 bases between.

J is TRBJ1-1 and V is TRBV5-6; no firm D call. V was trimmed by 0 bases and J by 4 bases, leaving 10 bases between them. The V gene's germline CDR1 is SGHDT and CDR2 YYEEEE. CDR3 length: 14 residues. Written as DNA, the CDR3 is TGTGCCAGCAGCTTGGATGCGGGCGCCACTGAAGCTTTCTTT. Translation gives CASSLDAGATEAFF.

The chain employs TRBV2 and TRBJ2-3, with D possibly being TRBD1 (6 bases). The V end lost 4 bases, the J end lost 10 bases, and 21 bases lay between the germline ends. The CDR3 spans 15 residues. Germline assignment: CDR1 SNHLY and CDR2 FYNNEI. CDR3 region: CASSGETGVTMAQYF. The CDR3 DNA is TGTGCCAGCAGTGGGGAGACAGGAGTCACAATGGCGCAGTATTTT. The whole variable domain, remainder taken from reference TRBV2 and TRBJ2-3, is EPEVTQTPSHQVTQMGQEVILRCVPISNHLYFYWYRQILGQKVEFLVSFYNNEISEKSEIFDDQFSVERPDGSNFTLKIRSTKLEDSAMYFCASSGETGVTMAQYFGPGTRLTVL.

This clone was counted once. The V gene is TRBV6-5, the J gene TRBJ1-6, with D unclear. CDR3 length: 13 residues. The germline V and J ends were trimmed by 1 base and 11 bases, with 9 bases remaining between them. Germline V gene lookup returns CDR1 MNHEY and CDR2 SVGAGI. CDR3 coding DNA: TGTGCCAGCAGTTACTTCAGTCTTGCACCCCTCCACTTT. This gives the protein CASSYFSLAPLHF.

The chain carries TRBV2 and TRBJ2-7; D is unclear. V lost 2 bases to trimming and J lost 7 bases, with 15 bases between them. The germline V gene encodes CDR1 SNHLY and CDR2 FYNNEI. The CDR3 contains 14 residues. CDR3 region: CASSETRTPLEQYF. The CDR3 DNA follows: TGTGCCAGCAGTGAAACGAGGACGCCGCTGGAGCAGTACTTC. Variable domain in full (rest from reference TRBV2 and TRBJ2-7): EPEVTQTPSHQVTQMGQEVILRCVPISNHLYFYWYRQILGQKVEFLVSFYNNEISEKSEIFDDQFSVERPDGSNFTLKIRSTKLEDSAMYFCASSETRTPLEQYFGPGTRLTVT.

This clone turned up a few times. V usage is TRBV14 and J usage is TRBJ2-7; no definite D call. Deletions cut 1 base from V and 3 bases from J, with 13 bases between. Germline V CDR1 and CDR2: SGHDN, FVKESK. This CDR3 has 15 amino acids. The DNA for the CDR3 is TGTGCCAGCAGCCAAGGGGGAATCCTGAGCTACGAGCAGTACTTC. Translation gives CASSQGGILSYEQYF.

The V call is TRBV9, the J call TRBJ1-3; D might be TRBD1 (6 bases). Between the trimmed V and J ends, which lost 0 bases and 3 bases, there was a span of 10 bases. CDR3 length equals 15 residues. From germline, CDR1 is SGDLS and CDR2 YYNGEE. CDR3 amino acids: CASSVVAGVGNTIYF. CDR3 bases: TGTGCCAGCAGCGTAGTTGCAGGGGTTGGAAACACCATATATTTT.